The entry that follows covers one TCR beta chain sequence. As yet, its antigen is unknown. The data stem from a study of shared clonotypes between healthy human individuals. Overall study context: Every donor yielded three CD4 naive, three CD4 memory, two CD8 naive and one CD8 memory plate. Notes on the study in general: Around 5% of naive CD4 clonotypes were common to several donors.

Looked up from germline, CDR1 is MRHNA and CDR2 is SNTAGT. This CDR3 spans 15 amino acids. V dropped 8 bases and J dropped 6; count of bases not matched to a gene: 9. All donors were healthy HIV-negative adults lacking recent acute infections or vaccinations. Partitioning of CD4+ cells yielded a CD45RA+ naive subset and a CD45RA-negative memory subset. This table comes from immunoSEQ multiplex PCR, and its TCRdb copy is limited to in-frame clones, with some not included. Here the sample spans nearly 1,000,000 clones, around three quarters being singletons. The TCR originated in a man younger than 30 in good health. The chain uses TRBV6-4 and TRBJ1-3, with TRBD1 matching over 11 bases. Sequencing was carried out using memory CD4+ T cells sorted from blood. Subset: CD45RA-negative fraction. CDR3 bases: TGTGCCAGCCCGGACAGGGGGCCTCTTCCAAACACCATATATTTT. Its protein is CASPDRGPLPNTIYF.